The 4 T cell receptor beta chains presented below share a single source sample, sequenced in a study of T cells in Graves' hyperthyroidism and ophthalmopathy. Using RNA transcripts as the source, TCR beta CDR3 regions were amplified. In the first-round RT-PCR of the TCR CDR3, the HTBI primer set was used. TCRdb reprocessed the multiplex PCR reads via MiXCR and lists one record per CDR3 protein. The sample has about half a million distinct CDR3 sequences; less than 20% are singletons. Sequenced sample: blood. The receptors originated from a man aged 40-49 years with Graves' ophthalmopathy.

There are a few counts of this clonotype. The CDR3 sequence: CASSLARGSGAFSSYNEQFF. The DNA for the CDR3 is TGTGCCAGCAGCTTAGCGCGGGGTAGCGGGGCTTTCAGCTCCTACAATGAGCAGTTCTTC. The chain is built from TRBV7-9 and TRBJ2-1, with 8 bases matching TRBD2. In germline, CDR1 is SEHNR, CDR2 FQNEAQ (reference sequence). With V trimmed by 0 bases and J by 0 bases, 13 bases remained unmatched. CDR3 length equals 20 residues.

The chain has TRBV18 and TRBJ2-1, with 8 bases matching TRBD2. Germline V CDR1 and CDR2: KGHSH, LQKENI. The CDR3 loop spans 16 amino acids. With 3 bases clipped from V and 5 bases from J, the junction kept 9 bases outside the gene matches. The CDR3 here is CASSPVPGGPNNEQFF. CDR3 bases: TGTGCCAGCTCACCGGTCCCGGGGGGGCCCAACAATGAGCAGTTCTTC.

The CDR3 DNA reads TGTGCCAGCAACAGGGGATCATCGAACACTGAAGCTTTCTTT. This codes for CASNRGSSNTEAFF. The rearrangement links TRBV7-9 to TRBJ1-1; 7 nucleotides line up with TRBD1. CDR1 SEHNR and CDR2 FQNEAQ come from the germline V gene (reference sequence). The CDR3 length is 14 residues. J lost 1 base, V lost 7 bases, and 6 bases had no gene match.

As DNA, the CDR3 is TGTGCCAGCAGTTACCCTCTAATACGGACCACCTACGAGCAGTACTTC. This sequence encodes CASSYPLIRTTYEQYF. This chain connects TRBV6-2 or TRBV6-3 to TRBJ2-7; D is uncertain. With 2 bases removed from V and 2 bases from J, the gap between germline ends came to 16 bases. Germline V gene sequence: CDR1 MNHEY, CDR2 SVGEGT. CDR3 length: 16 amino acids.